Each of the 32 T cell receptor beta chains below was sequenced from the same sample in a study of molecular identifiers for immune sequencing clone quantification. TCRdb reprocessed the PCR reads via MiXCR and lists one record per CDR3 protein. Of approximately 90,000 distinct CDR3 sequences in the sample, roughly a fifth were seen once. The sequenced sample consisted of naive CD8+ T cells from blood, with Jurkat cell RNA spiked in. Subset denoted: FACS-sorted CD8+CD4-CCR7+CD45RA+ naive T cells. Source of these receptors: a human donor in good health. Some libraries in this study had Jurkat cell RNA spiked in.

A word on this clonotype: With a much larger clone just one base away, this may be a read error. The final CDR3 position lacks the conserved phenylalanine or tryptophan, pointing to a likely read error. The chain couples TRBV30 to TRBJ2-1; no clear D. The CDR3 totals 10 residues. V shed 3 bases and J shed 8 bases, with 5 bases lying between them. Germline-derived CDR1 and CDR2 are GTSNPN and SVGIG (reference sequence). The CDR3 nucleotides read TGTGCCTGGAGGGGGTATGAGCAGTTCCTC. Protein sequence: CAWRGYEQFL.

This clonotype was seen more than once but under ten times. The genes are TRBV7-9 and TRBJ2-1, with D unclear. The germline V gene encodes CDR1 SEHNR and CDR2 FQNEAQ (reference sequence). This CDR3 spans 16 amino acids. V was pared by 0 bases and J by 0 bases, with 9 bases between. The CDR3 DNA reads as TGTGCCAGCAGCTTAGCGGGCTGGAGCTCCTACAATGAGCAGTTCTTC. Protein sequence: CASSLAGWSSYNEQFF.

J is TRBJ2-1 and V is TRBV5-1; D might be TRBD1 (5 bases). The CDR3 is made up of 13 amino acids. Germline CDR1 and CDR2: SGHRS and YFSETQ. The V end was cut by 4 bases, the J end by 4 bases, with 9 bases between. The CDR3 here is CASSIDRYNEQFF. DNA for the CDR3: TGCGCCAGCAGCATTGACAGATACAATGAGCAGTTCTTC. Looking up the rest from reference TRBV5-1 and TRBJ2-1 gives the full variable domain: KAGVTQTPRYLIKTRGQQVTLSCSPISGHRSVSWYQQTPGQGLQFLFEYFSETQRNKGNFPGRFSGRQFSNSRSEMNVSTLELGDSALYLCASSIDRYNEQFFGPGTRLTVL.

This clonotype was counted only a few times. This sequence joins TRBV9 and TRBJ2-5; no clear D gene. The CDR3 runs 15 residues. The germline gives CDR1 SGDLS, CDR2 YYNGEE. Trimming removed 2 bases from V and 1 base from J, with 12 bases in between. The CDR3 coding sequence is TGTGCCAGCAGCGTCGTGCCGGGCAGCCAAGAGACCCAGTACTTC. Encoded protein: CASSVVPGSQETQYF.

There are a few counts of this clonotype. The chain carries TRBV12-3 or TRBV12-4 and TRBJ1-1; D remains unclear. This CDR3 contains 11 residues. V lost 6 bases to trimming and J lost 1 base, with 3 bases between them. The CDR3 nucleotides are TGTGCCAGCAGCACGAACACTGAAGCTTTCTTT. Translation: CASSTNTEAFF.

In its sample, this clonotype was seen a few times. One end of the junction is discordant with germline, which a read error may explain. V gene TRBV20-1 combines with J gene TRBJ2-7; D is uncertain. The CDR3 covers 13 residues. Looked up from germline, CDR1 is DFQATT and CDR2 is SNEGSKA (reference sequence). DNA of the CDR3: TGCAGTGCTAGACCCAGGTCCTCCTACGGGCAGTACTTC. As protein: CSARPRSSYGQYF.

This chain connects TRBV3-2 to TRBJ2-4; the listed D gene, TRBD2, was not tested against the DNA. TRBV3-2 is reported as a pseudogene. The CDR3 spans 16 residues. CDR3 loop: CASSQGLGDFENIQYF. As DNA, the CDR3 is TGTGCCAGCAGCCAAGGACTAGGAGATTTCGAAAACATTCAGTACTTC.

This clonotype has at least ten counts. This chain links TRBV28 with TRBJ2-2; 9 nucleotides agree with TRBD1. Germline assignment: CDR1 MDHEN and CDR2 SYDVKM. This CDR3 is 15 amino acids long. The J segment lost 6 bases and the V segment lost 2 bases, leaving 4 bases of the junction unmatched. CDR3 in DNA: TGTGCCAGCAGTTTACGGGACAGGGATGCCGGGGAGCTGTTTTTT. It is translated as CASSLRDRDAGELFF.

This clonotype was seen repeatedly, ten times or more. This chain joins TRBV4-2 and TRBJ2-1, with 10 bases identical to TRBD2. Germline assignment: CDR1 LGHNA and CDR2 YNFKEQ. With 0 bases clipped from V and 8 bases from J, the junction kept 7 bases outside the gene matches. The CDR3 length is 16 residues. The CDR3 loop reads CASSQEGQRGGDEQFF. For the CDR3, the DNA is TGTGCCAGCAGCCAAGAAGGCCAGCGGGGGGGCGATGAGCAGTTCTTC.

The chain joins TRBV11-2 to TRBJ2-7, with TRBD1 matching over 11 bases. The CDR3 is 15 amino acids. The ends lost 5 bases at V and 4 bases at J; junction bases unmatched: 7. Germline V gene data show CDR1 as SGHAT and CDR2 as FQNNGV. CDR3 loop: CASSEAGTGGYEQYF. CDR3 bases: TGTGCCAGCAGCGAAGCGGGGACAGGGGGATACGAGCAGTACTTC.

This clonotype showed up just a few times. This sequence joins TRBV7-9 and TRBJ2-2; 7 bases fit TRBD2. V was pared by 4 bases and J by 1 base, with 12 bases of the junction left unmatched. Germline CDR1 SEHNR, CDR2 FQNEAQ (reference sequence). The length of the CDR3 is 18 residues. CDR3 in amino acids: CASSSIGLAEENTGELFF. The DNA of the CDR3 is TGTGCCAGCAGCTCCATAGGGCTAGCGGAGGAGAACACCGGGGAGCTGTTTTTT.

This clonotype was seen repeatedly, ten times or more. Written as DNA, the CDR3 is TGTGCCAGCAGTAACCCGGGACTAGCGACCCAAGAGACCCAGTACTTC. The encoded protein is CASSNPGLATQETQYF. The chain carries TRBV6-2 or TRBV6-3 and TRBJ2-5; 10 positions agree with TRBD2. With V trimmed by 5 bases and J by 1 base, 7 bases remained unmatched. The CDR3 spans 16 residues. Germline CDR1 and CDR2: MNHEY and SVGEGT.

This clonotype was recorded a few times. This chain links TRBV25-1 with TRBJ1-1, with a possible D match to TRBD1 (5 bases). CDR1 is MGHDK, CDR2 SYGVNS, per germline. The V end lost 7 bases, the J end lost 5 bases, and 14 bases lay between the germline ends. The CDR3 runs 13 residues. The CDR3 coding sequence is TGTGCCAGCATGGGGCGGGGACTGACTGAAGCTTTCTTT. Protein sequence: CASMGRGLTEAFF.

Only a few counts were recorded for this clonotype. V gene TRBV7-9 combines with J gene TRBJ2-5; tentative D call: TRBD2 (6 bases). CDR1 and CDR2 (germline): SEHNR, FQNEAQ (reference sequence). V shed 5 bases and J shed 1 base, with 14 bases lying between them. The CDR3 spans 15 residues. In DNA, the CDR3 is TGTGCCAGCAGCCCCTACCGGGACTTCCAAGAGACCCAGTACTTC. This gives the protein CASSPYRDFQETQYF.

The V and J genes are TRBV30 and TRBJ1-1; 8 positions match TRBD1. The CDR3 sequence is 11 residues long. Germline values: CDR1 GTSNPN, CDR2 SVGIG (reference sequence). The junction had 5 bases not matched to a gene; V was cut back by 8 bases and J by 6 bases. CDR3 coding DNA: TGTGCCAGCGACAGGGGACCTGAAGCTTTCTTT. This gives the protein CASDRGPEAFF.

This clonotype was recorded many times. The chain has TRBV12-3 or TRBV12-4 and TRBJ2-2; tentatively, D is TRBD1 (6 bases). The CDR3 contains 15 residues. V gave up 4 bases and J gave up 2 bases, with 11 bases separating them. The CDR3 nucleotides are TGTGCCAGCAGTTCCGGGACACCCAACACCGGGGAGCTGTTTTTT. It is translated as CASSSGTPNTGELFF.

This clonotype was picked up many times. The rearrangement links TRBV29-1 to TRBJ2-1; 11 bases line up with TRBD2. The CDR3 is 18 residues long. J was trimmed by 0 bases and V by 4 bases; bases with no gene match: 11. Germline assignment: CDR1 SQVTM and CDR2 ANQGSEA. As DNA, the CDR3 is TGCAGCGTTGGAGGCCTAGCGGGAGGCCGTAGCTCCTACAATGAGCAGTTCTTC. This codes for CSVGGLAGGRSSYNEQFF.

This clonotype was recorded at least ten times. The rearrangement links TRBV12-3 or TRBV12-4 to TRBJ1-3; TRBD1 matches 9 bases. The length of the CDR3 is 14 residues. V lost 5 bases and J lost 2; bases outside the gene matches: 1. As DNA, the CDR3 is TGTGCCAGCAGTCGGACAGGGGCTGGAAACACCATATATTTT. Translated: CASSRTGAGNTIYF.

This clonotype was picked up many times. The CDR3 bases are TGTGCCAGCAGCCAAGTCGGCCGCGACGAGCAGTACTTC. It is translated as CASSQVGRDEQYF. This rearrangement joins TRBV4-2 to TRBJ2-7; no clear D gene. The ends were cut back, 1 base at V and 5 bases at J, with 9 bases in the middle. Germline CDR1 is LGHNA and CDR2 is YNFKEQ. The length of the CDR3 is 13 residues.

This rearrangement joins TRBV10-3 to TRBJ1-2, with unresolved D. Trimming left V 2 bases short and J 0 bases short, with 10 bases between. The length of the CDR3 is 15 residues. Germline V gene data show CDR1 as ENHRY and CDR2 as SYGVKD. Here the CDR3 DNA reads TGTGCCATCAGTGAGGGGGATATCGCTAACTATGGCTACACCTTC. Protein sequence: CAISEGDIANYGYTF.

Remarks on this clonotype: At one end, the junction sequence differs from germline, possibly due to a read error. The chain has TRBV12-3 or TRBV12-4 and TRBJ2-7; D gene unclear. The CDR3 runs 12 residues. The CDR3 DNA follows: TGTACCAGCAGTTTAACTCCCTACGAGCAGTACTTC. Its translation: CTSSLTPYEQYF.

This clonotype came up many times. The chain carries TRBV28 and TRBJ1-5; 7 bases map to TRBD1. CDR1 is MDHEN and CDR2 is SYDVKM in the germline V gene. V lost 5 bases and J lost 6; bases outside the gene matches: 7. The CDR3 is 14 amino acids. The CDR3 DNA is TGTGCCAGCAGTCCAGACAGGGATGGTCAGCCCCAGCATTTT. This sequence encodes CASSPDRDGQPQHF.

This clonotype has just a few counts. Given a much more abundant clone one base away, this may be a read error. The chain has TRBV2 and TRBJ2-3; TRBD2 matches 8 bases. Germline V lookup: CDR1 SNHLY, CDR2 FYNNEI. CDR3 size: 15 residues. J was trimmed by 8 bases and V by 6 bases; bases with no gene match: 13. CDR3 protein: CASSDLSGSAGTQYF. CDR3 DNA: TGTGCCAGCAGCGATTTGAGCGGGAGTGCAGGTACGCAGTATTTT.

This clonotype was found many times. The chain links TRBV29-1 to TRBJ1-2; 7 bases fit TRBD1. The V and J ends lost 8 bases and 0 bases, in that order; junction bases with no gene match: 21. This CDR3 has 18 residues. Germline CDR1 is SQVTM and CDR2 is ANQGSEA. CDR3 bases: TGCAGCACCACCCCCCCAAGCGGGACAGCTGGATCTAACTATGGCTACACCTTC. Residues: CSTTPPSGTAGSNYGYTF.

With respect to this clonotype: A read error may explain this, as a much larger clone is one base away. The genes are TRBV28 and TRBJ2-7, with 9 positions matching TRBD1. Germline V gene lookup returns CDR1 MDHEN and CDR2 SYDVKM. There are 14 residues in the CDR3. CDR3 protein: CAGSSWTGAYEQYF. CDR3 nucleotides: TGTGCCGGCAGTTCCTGGACAGGGGCCTACGAGCAGTACTTC.

This clonotype was observed many times. The chain links TRBV7-9 to TRBJ2-3, with TRBD1 matching 9 bases. J gave up 2 bases and V 5 bases, and 8 bases lay outside the gene matches. CDR1 and CDR2 (germline): SEHNR, FQNEAQ (reference sequence). The CDR3 has 16 residues. The CDR3 protein is CASSPRGDRVTDTQYF. The CDR3 region has the DNA TGTGCCAGCAGCCCACGAGGGGACAGGGTCACAGATACGCAGTATTTT.

On this clonotype itself: This clone may be a read error of a much larger clone one base away. This sequence joins TRBV20-1 and TRBJ2-5, with a tentative D call TRBD1 (6 bases). The CDR3 runs 14 residues. Trimming stripped 2 bases from V and 4 bases from J, with 14 bases between. Germline loops: CDR1 DFQATT, CDR2 SNEGSKA (reference sequence). The CDR3 loop reads CSARLSDSRETQYF. As DNA, the CDR3 is TGCAGTGCTAGATTGTCGGACAGCCGAGAGACCCAGTACTTC.

This sequence joins TRBV28 and TRBJ2-7; the match to TRBD2 covers 12 bases. Germline V gene lookup returns CDR1 MDHEN and CDR2 SYDVKM. Trimming removed 1 base from V and 6 bases from J; junction bases left unmatched: 4. The CDR3 is 15 residues long. The CDR3 protein is CASSLLLTSGSEQYF. CDR3 nucleotide sequence: TGTGCCAGCAGTTTATTGTTGACTAGCGGGAGCGAGCAGTACTTC.

This chain links TRBV2 with TRBJ1-2; the D is unclear. Germline V lookup: CDR1 SNHLY, CDR2 FYNNEI. The CDR3 has 13 residues. Between the trimmed V and J ends, which lost 6 bases and 2 bases, there was a span of 10 bases. The CDR3 bases are TGTGCCAGCAGCGCCGTGATAAACTATGGCTACACCTTC. It is translated as CASSAVINYGYTF.

This clonotype was counted between two and nine times. This chain uses TRBV12-3 or TRBV12-4 with TRBJ2-6; no firm D call. This CDR3 is built from 15 residues. V shed 0 bases and J shed 2 bases, with 5 bases lying between them. CDR3 coding DNA: TGTGCCAGCAGTTTAGCGGCCCCTGGGGCCAACGTCCTGACTTTC. Amino acids: CASSLAAPGANVLTF.

This clonotype showed up many times. The chain employs TRBV7-9 and TRBJ2-7; a weak D match, TRBD1 (5 bases). The CDR3 totals 15 residues. CDR1 SEHNR and CDR2 FQNEAQ come from the germline V gene (reference sequence). The V and J ends lost 5 bases and 7 bases respectively, with 21 bases between them. The CDR3 DNA reads TGTGCCAGCAGCCCCATCTCTGGGGCGGTAGGGGAGCAGTACTTC. It is translated as CASSPISGAVGEQYF. The full variable domain, with the rest looked up from reference TRBV7-9 and TRBJ2-7, is DTGVSQNPRHKITKRGQNVTFRCDPISEHNRLYWYRQTLGQGPEFLTYFQNEAQLEKSRLLSDRFSAERPKGSFSTLEIQRTEQGDSAMYLCASSPISGAVGEQYFGPGTRLTVT.

This clonotype has a count of ten or more. The gene calls are TRBV6-5 and TRBJ2-7; D is unresolved. The germline V gene has CDR1 MNHEY and CDR2 SVGAGI. V lost 5 bases to trimming and J lost 3 bases, with 11 bases between them. The CDR3 consists of 13 residues. The CDR3 region is CASSPRVFYEQYF. Written as DNA, the CDR3 is TGTGCCAGCAGTCCAAGGGTCTTCTACGAGCAGTACTTC.